The following is a T cell receptor beta chain sequence with its context. Its antigen specificity is not known. Base qualities are not recorded, but no much larger clone differs from it by a single base. The cysteine opens and the phenylalanine closes a CDR3 of 15 amino acids. Of all the DNA, just the CDR3 is kept, 45 bases in frame from base 1. V is shortened by 2 bases, J by 3 bases, and the region joining them spans 14 bases. The germline V gene supplies CDR1 MNHEY and CDR2 SVGAGI. Reading the label with the study, this specimen's time point is: baseline before first vaccination. Vaccinee samples were obtained from the UK trials COV001 and COV002, which included a single-blind randomized controlled phase 2/3 trial of AZD1222 (ChAdOx1 nCoV-19) in healthy adults. Trial participant PBMC samples were collected at day 0 and day 28 after the second dose for TCRbeta chain sequencing. This sample stems from a study of T cell responses to AZD1222 COVID-19 vaccine (dated by TCRdb to the early 2020s). With respect to the entire study: AZD1222 recipients with second doses at about 4 weeks or about 12 weeks were pooled, because spike-specific TCR depth and breadth did not differ between schedules. TCR sequencing covered over 230 trial participants: 200 to 210 given two doses of AZD1222 and 26 given two doses of MenACWY control vaccine. Trial participants were enrolled into age subgroups of 18-55, 56-69 and 70-plus years, which contained 148, 28 and 57 TCR-sequenced participants, respectively. Points the paper makes about the study in general: The 56-69-year group was small, and its depth increase did not reach significance, likely because of low power. After two AZD1222 doses, spike-specific TCR breadth and depth were significantly higher than at day 0 and than in MenACWY recipients. Participants were mostly white British, with more females than males. The authors suggested clonal diversity may have been underestimated. The vaccine-associated CD4 TCRs covered the entire spike protein, and the dominant responses fell in regions 160-218 and 743-854. Because no day 14 peak-response samples were available, repertoires were characterized only after the peak T cell response. Reportedly, almost half of the unique spike-specific TCRs recognized epitopes lying outside the regions that are mutated in the B.1.351 and B.1.1.7 variants. Conclusions about previously exposed vaccinees are limited because only 5 or 6 AZD1222 recipients were SARS-CoV-2 seropositive at baseline.

The CDR3 regions of human TCRbeta chains were subjected to immunosequencing. The study's own analysis went as follows. TCRs in the repertoires were matched against a reference library of SARS-CoV-2-specific TCRs that had been generated with the MIRA antigen-specificity platform. Breadth was defined as the fraction of unique TCRs that were SARS-CoV-2-associated, and depth was defined as the fraction of total T cells that were SARS-CoV-2-associated. Each spike-specific TCR was assigned to its reactive spike region and to a CD4 or CD8 class using the MIRA data. Log10-transformed breadth and depth values were compared by one-way ANOVA with Sidak's multiple comparisons tests. Imported from immuneACCESS, the table was reduced by TCRdb to in-frame sequences with V and J called. These copies leave out some clones; in studies compared against another copy, an unresolved V gene accounts for under half, and the cause of the remainder is not known. V, J and clone size are those of that table, while D and trimming were read from the DNA. Here the sample has about 150,000 clones; over 65% occur a single time. The ten most abundant clones make up roughly 4.3% of the sample.

Recombination linked TRBV6-5 to TRBJ2-7, with a tentative D call of TRBD1 or TRBD2, each matching 5 bases. The sample in question was peripheral blood, obtained on day 0 of AZD1222 vaccination. The sequence was collected from an adult in good health. The CDR3 protein is CASSYGTPKGYEQYF. The sequenced DNA is TGTGCCAGCAGTTACGGGACCCCGAAGGGCTACGAGCAGTACTTC.